This TCR beta chain was profiled in a study of radiotherapy plus CTLA-4 blockade in lung cancer. Turning to the study itself: Objective responses occurred in around 20% of patients; around 31% had disease control.

Trimming stripped 7 bases from V and 4 bases from J, with 9 bases between. The germline CDR1 and CDR2 sequences are DFQATT and SNEGSKA (reference sequence). The CDR3 is made up of 11 amino acids. Generated by immunoSEQ multiplex PCR, the TCRdb table keeps only in-frame clones and is missing some. The table has approximately 41,000 clones, 65% to 75% seen once. The gene calls are TRBV20-1 and TRBJ2-3, with D possibly matching TRBD2 (5 bases). The TCR was taken from a human donor with non-small cell lung cancer who had stable disease on radiotherapy plus ipilimumab. The specimen was peripheral blood, collected from a patient treated with radiotherapy plus ipilimumab. The CDR3 coding sequence is TGCAGTGAGAGGGTTGCAGATACGCAGTATTTT. Its translation: CSERVADTQYF.